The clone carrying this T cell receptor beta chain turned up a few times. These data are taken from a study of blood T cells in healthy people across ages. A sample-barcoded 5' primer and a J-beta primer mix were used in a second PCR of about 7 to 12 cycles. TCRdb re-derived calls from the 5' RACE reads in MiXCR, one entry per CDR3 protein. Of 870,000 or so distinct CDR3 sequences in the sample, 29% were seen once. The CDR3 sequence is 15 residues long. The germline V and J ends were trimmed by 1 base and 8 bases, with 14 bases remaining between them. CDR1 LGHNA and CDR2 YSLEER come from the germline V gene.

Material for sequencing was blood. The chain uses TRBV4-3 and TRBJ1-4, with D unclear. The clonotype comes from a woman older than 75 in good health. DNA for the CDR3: TGCGCCAGCAGCCAAGTCGTATCTCCCAGGGAAAAACTGTTTTTT. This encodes CASSQVVSPREKLFF.